This T cell receptor beta chain was documented in a study of cytomegalovirus exposure and HLA in healthy donors. Study-wide results and limits: Among TCR sequences, most were rare, though some public TCRs appeared in many donors. Researchers reported in a later analysis that a missense DCLRE1C variant was tied to TCR beta V- and J-gene trimming. In a later analysis, donors in an Asian-associated ancestry cluster reportedly had fewer N-insertions in productive TCRs than the cohort mean. Later analysis found that TCR beta chains associated with HLA were more clonally expanded than other, equally common chains.

On this clone itself: Its antigen is still unknown.

Primers for the PCR totalled 60 Vbeta and 13 Jbeta. TCRdb's table, derived via immunoSEQ multiplex PCR, lists solely in-frame clones and lacks some. This table has about 130,000 clones, 80% appearing once. The CDR3 covers 17 residues. The V gene lost 5 bases and the J gene lost 0 bases, with 19 bases spanning the gap. Germline values: CDR1 SEHNR, CDR2 FQNEAQ (reference sequence). The clonotype comes from a man aged 40-49 years in good health and CMV-seronegative. V and J are TRBV7-9 and TRBJ2-5; possibly TRBD2 for D (6 bases). Sequenced sample: PBMCs. CDR3 in amino acids: CASSRPFGGANQETQYF. In nucleotides, the CDR3 is TGTGCCAGCAGCCGCCCCTTTGGCGGGGCCAACCAAGAGACCCAGTACTTC.